Shown below are 29 T cell receptor beta chains from a single sample sequenced in a study of metastatic and nonmetastatic thyroid tumors. TCRdb used MiXCR to call clones anew from the PCR reads. The table lists 50,000 or so clones, approximately 17% of them singletons, with 2.5% to 3.5% in the top ten. Before thyroid surgery, none of the patients had received any treatment. The specimen was blood. These receptors all stem from a female donor with papillary thyroid cancer or a benign thyroid nodule (not recorded which). Some clones in this sample may be carry-over from other donors' samples.

This clone was counted at least ten times. The V call is TRBV28, the J call TRBJ1-5; D might be TRBD1 (5 bases). The CDR3 totals 12 residues. Germline assignment: CDR1 MDHEN and CDR2 SYDVKM. V lost 2 bases and J 6 bases, leaving 5 bases between the germline ends. The chain's CDR3 is CASSLGGQPQHF. CDR3 DNA sequence: TGTGCCAGCAGTTTAGGGGGTCAGCCCCAGCATTTT.

With respect to this clone: An end of the junction differs from the germline gene, which may be a read error. The CDR3 sequence: CASSFGIAGPTGELFF. The CDR3 DNA reads TGTGCCAGCAGTTTTGGGATAGCGGGCCCCACCGGGGAGCTGTTTTTC. The genes are TRBV12-3 or TRBV12-4 and TRBJ2-2; TRBD2 matches at 7 bases. The CDR3 consists of 16 residues.

This clone was picked up a small number of times. CDR3 residues: CASIHSSTDTQYF. In DNA form, the CDR3 reads TGCGCCAGCATCCACTCTAGCACAGATACGCAGTATTTT. This rearrangement joins TRBV10-1 to TRBJ2-3, with D unresolved. The germline V gene encodes CDR1 WNHNN and CDR2 SYGVQD (reference sequence). The CDR3 runs to 13 residues. V was pared by 7 bases and J by 0 bases, with 8 bases between.

The chain has TRBV11-2 and TRBJ2-7; TRBD2 agrees at 7 bases. The V gene's germline CDR1 is SGHAT and CDR2 FQNNGV. The V and J ends lost 5 bases and 2 bases, in that order; junction bases with no gene match: 9. The CDR3 runs to 15 residues. CDR3 nucleotides: TGTGCCAGCAGCGACTGGACCAGCGGGACCTACGAGCAGTACTTC. Translating gives CASSDWTSGTYEQYF.

V is TRBV5-1 and J is TRBJ2-7; D may be TRBD1 (6 bases). The CDR3 covers 16 residues. Germline values: CDR1 SGHRS, CDR2 YFSETQ. Trimming stripped 0 bases from V and 3 bases from J, with 16 bases between. The CDR3 DNA follows: TGCGCCAGCAGCTTGGGCACAGGGTTTGGAGTCTACGAGCAGTACTTC. Residues: CASSLGTGFGVYEQYF.

This clone was counted only a few times. This chain connects TRBV2 to TRBJ2-1, with a possible D match to TRBD2 (6 bases). This CDR3 contains 15 residues. Looked up from germline, CDR1 is SNHLY and CDR2 is FYNNEI. CDR3 sequence: CAFGFGSGGNNEQFF. DNA for the CDR3: TGTGCTTTTGGTTTCGGGAGTGGGGGAAACAATGAGCAGTTCTTC.

This clone was detected only a few times. A read error may be the cause here, since a much bigger clone is one base away. This specimen includes other DNA sequences encoding the same CDR3. The rearrangement joins TRBV7-8 to TRBJ2-3, with D unresolved. The CDR3 is 14 amino acids. Germline CDR1 and CDR2: SGHVS and FQNEAQ. CDR3 sequence reads: CASSLDPVTDTQYF. CDR3 nucleotides: TGTGCTAGCAGCTTAGACCCAGTCACAGATACGCAGTATTTT.

This clone is medium-sized by share. The chain links TRBV6-1 to TRBJ2-7; TRBD2 is a possible D gene (7 bases). V was trimmed by 8 bases and J by 5 bases, leaving 10 bases between them. Germline V gene sequence: CDR1 MNHNS, CDR2 SASEGT. CDR3 length: 11 residues. The CDR3 bases are TGTGCCAGCCTAGGGGGGGACGAGCAGTACTTC. It encodes CASLGGDEQYF.

Comments on this clone: The junction does not match germline at one end; this may be a read error. The rearrangement joins TRBV11-2 to TRBJ1-2; D is possibly TRBD1 (5 bases). CDR3 size: 14 residues. Germline loops: CDR1 SGHAT, CDR2 FQNNGV. CDR3 loop: CAGSWGSTQVGYTF. Written as DNA, the CDR3 is TGTGCCGGCAGCTGGGGGTCCACTCAAGTGGGCTACACCTTC.

This clone was detected many times. V is TRBV7-9 and J is TRBJ1-2; D call uncertain. Looked up from germline, CDR1 is SEHNR and CDR2 is FQNEAQ (reference sequence). Between the trimmed V and J ends, which lost 3 bases and 6 bases, there was a span of 17 bases. The CDR3 is 15 residues long. The CDR3 here is CASSFHRFGLHGYTF. DNA of the CDR3: TGTGCCAGCAGCTTTCATCGGTTCGGGCTACATGGCTACACCTTC.

The genes are TRBV5-1 and TRBJ1-3; 7 bases match TRBD1. The CDR3 spans 19 residues. V shed 5 bases and J 2 bases; nucleotides not matched to a gene: 19. CDR1 is SGHRS, CDR2 YFSETQ, per germline. The CDR3 sequence: CASSETGIAMATPGNTIYF. The CDR3 region has the DNA TGCGCCAGCAGTGAGACAGGGATAGCTATGGCTACACCTGGAAACACCATATATTTT.

At least ten counts were recorded for this clone. The chain links TRBV13 to TRBJ1-1; D might be TRBD1 (6 bases). With 5 bases removed from V and 4 bases from J, the gap between germline ends came to 20 bases. CDR1 and CDR2 from the germline V gene are PRHDT and FYEKMQ (reference sequence). The CDR3 is 16 amino acids. CDR3 region: CASSPRGSRPSTEAFF. In DNA, the CDR3 is TGTGCCAGCAGCCCGAGGGGGAGCAGGCCGAGCACTGAAGCTTTCTTT.

This clone appeared a few times. A junction boundary mismatches the germline segment, possibly from a read error. V usage is TRBV28 and J usage is TRBJ2-7, with 9 bases that match TRBD1. Per germline, CDR1 MDHEN and CDR2 SYDVKM. This CDR3 has 15 amino acids. CDR3 protein: CAISSGGTGSYEQYF. The CDR3 DNA reads as TGTGCCATCAGTTCTGGAGGGACAGGGTCCTACGAGCAGTACTTC.

This clone showed up many times. The chain combines TRBV6-4 with TRBJ2-3; TRBD1 matches 8 bases. The CDR3 length is 16 residues. Germline V lookup: CDR1 MRHNA, CDR2 SNTAGT. J was trimmed by 1 base and V by 4 bases; bases with no gene match: 7. CDR3 coding DNA: TGTGCCAGCAGTGCCGGGACAGGCGGTGGCACAGATACGCAGTATTTT. Protein sequence: CASSAGTGGGTDTQYF.

V usage is TRBV10-3 and J usage is TRBJ2-1; TRBD2 matches 7 bases. Germline V CDR1 and CDR2: ENHRY, SYGVKD. The CDR3 consists of 15 residues. The ends lost 7 bases at V and 4 bases at J; junction bases unmatched: 10. CDR3 nucleotide sequence: TGTGCCATCATCACATCTAGCGGAACTTACAATGAGCAGTTCTTC. Its protein is CAIITSSGTYNEQFF.

As for this clone: At one end, the junction sequence differs from germline, possibly due to a read error. This chain uses TRBV15 with TRBJ2-7; a possible D gene is TRBD1 (6 bases). CDR3 size: 15 residues. Looked up from germline, CDR1 is LNHNV and CDR2 is YYDKDF (reference sequence). CDR3 nucleotide sequence: TGTGCCACCAGCCTAGGGGGTCAGGGTAACGACGATCAGTACTTC. Its protein product is CATSLGGQGNDDQYF.

This clone has more than one count but fewer than ten. The genes are TRBV6-5 and TRBJ2-7; D is uncertain. Germline V lookup: CDR1 MNHEY, CDR2 SVGAGI. V shed 0 bases and J shed 7 bases, with 19 bases lying between them. The CDR3 is 16 residues long. In DNA form, the CDR3 reads TGTGCCAGCAGTTACTCGAGGTGGGTTTGGGCGCGTGAGCAGTACTTC. Translated: CASSYSRWVWAREQYF.

Ten or more counts support this clone. The V and J genes are TRBV6-1 and TRBJ1-4; D remains unclear. V lost 8 bases, J lost 8 bases, and 12 bases lay in between. The CDR3 length is 12 residues. The germline V gene encodes CDR1 MNHNS and CDR2 SASEGT. The CDR3 loop is CASGNRVEKLFF. CDR3 DNA: TGTGCCAGCGGGAATCGCGTCGAAAAACTGTTTTTT.

The sample holds many counts of this clone. The CDR3 region is CASSQDPGRGELFF. The CDR3 DNA follows: TGCGCCAGCAGCCAAGATCCGGGGCGTGGGGAGCTGTTTTTT. The rearrangement links TRBV4-1 to TRBJ2-2; perhaps D is TRBD1 or TRBD2 (5 bases each). The CDR3 contains 14 residues. V was clipped by 0 bases and J by 8 bases, with 10 bases between them. Germline CDR1 is MGHRA and CDR2 is YSYEKL.

Concerning this clone: Within the sample, other DNA sequences also encode this same CDR3. The chain joins TRBV28 to TRBJ1-1, with 9 bases aligning to TRBD1. Germline CDR1 and CDR2: MDHEN and SYDVKM. Trimming at V came to 5 bases and at J to 12 bases, leaving 10 bases not matched to a gene. The length of the CDR3 is 13 residues. The CDR3 sequence: CASSPRTDRGSFF. The CDR3 nucleotides read TGTGCCAGCAGTCCCAGGACAGACAGGGGGTCTTTCTTT. Full variable domain (remainder filled in from reference TRBV28 and TRBJ1-1): DVKVTQSSRYLVKRTGEKVFLECVQDMDHENMFWYRQDPGLGLRLIYFSYDVKMKEKGDIPEGYSVSREKKERFSLILESASTNQTSMYLCASSPRTDRGSFFGQGTRLTVV.

The rearrangement links TRBV20-1 to TRBJ2-7; TRBD1 matches at 8 bases. J gave up 2 bases and V 6 bases, and 6 bases lay outside the gene matches. CDR3 size: 13 residues. Germline CDR1 reads DFQATT; CDR2 reads SNEGSKA (reference sequence). The CDR3 sequence is CSAERRGPYEQYF. In nucleotides, the CDR3 is TGCAGTGCGGAACGCAGGGGGCCCTACGAGCAGTACTTC.

This clone has at least ten counts. The chain couples TRBV5-1 to TRBJ2-5, with TRBD2 matching 13 bases. Trimming took 4 bases from V and 2 from J; bases not matched to a gene: 2. Germline CDR1 and CDR2: SGHRS and YFSETQ. The CDR3 extends over 15 amino acids. Here the CDR3 reads CASSRGLAGQETQYF. In DNA, the CDR3 is TGCGCCAGCAGCAGGGGACTAGCGGGACAAGAGACCCAGTACTTC.

This clone was observed many times. It may be a read error: a sequence one base away is much more abundant. The gene calls are TRBV6-1 and TRBJ2-1, with 7 positions matching TRBD1. The CDR3 extends over 15 amino acids. Germline assignment: CDR1 MNHNS and CDR2 SASEGT. The CDR3 DNA follows: TGTGCCAGCAGTCCTCAGACAGGGTCTTACAATGAGCAGTCCTTC. Protein sequence: CASSPQTGSYNEQSF.

In this sample, this clone turned up many times. J is TRBJ1-1 and V is TRBV12-5; D call uncertain. The V end was cut by 0 bases, the J end by 11 bases, with 13 bases between. Germline-derived CDR1 and CDR2 are LGHNT and FRNRAP. This CDR3 comprises 13 residues. In DNA, the CDR3 is TGTGCTAGTGGTTTGGTACAGCGGATTGGGGCTTTCTTT. Its protein product is CASGLVQRIGAFF.

This clone was counted only a few times. A read error may produce the germline difference seen at one junction end. The chain links TRBV6-5 to TRBJ2-1, with D unclear. CDR1 MNHEY and CDR2 SVGAGI come from the germline V gene. The CDR3 has 16 amino acids. The CDR3 DNA reads TGTGCCAGCATTTACTCGCCTGGAGCGATGAACAATGAGCAGTTCTTC. Amino acids: CASIYSPGAMNNEQFF.

This clone appeared many times. This sequence joins TRBV10-3 and TRBJ2-3, with 7 bases fitting TRBD2. This CDR3 region has 14 residues. Trimming removed 7 bases from V and 4 bases from J; junction bases left unmatched: 8. Germline values: CDR1 ENHRY, CDR2 SYGVKD. The CDR3 spells CAINRGSTADTQYF. CDR3 in DNA: TGTGCCATCAACCGCGGGAGTACAGCAGATACGCAGTATTTT.

The sample holds a few counts of this clone. A junction boundary mismatches the germline segment, possibly from a read error. This chain joins TRBV9 and TRBJ1-4; TRBD1 might be the D (6 bases). The CDR3 extends over 16 amino acids. The germline V gene has CDR1 SGDLS and CDR2 YYNGEE. CDR3 loop: CASSVDGGRTNERLFF. CDR3 DNA: TGTGCCAGCAGCGTAGACGGGGGGCGGACTAATGAAAGACTGTTTTTT.

This clone was counted ten times or more. The rearrangement joins TRBV5-5 to TRBJ1-6, with no clear D. Germline CDR1 and CDR2: SGHKS and YYEKEE (reference sequence). This CDR3 has 17 residues. Between the trimmed V and J ends, which lost 0 bases and 4 bases, there was a span of 14 bases. In DNA form, the CDR3 reads TGTGCCAGCAGCTTGGAGCCGGGCGCCGCTTATAATTCACCCCTCCACTTT. Translation gives CASSLEPGAAYNSPLHF. Full variable domain (remainder filled in from reference TRBV5-5 and TRBJ1-6): DAGVTQSPTHLIKTRGQQVTLRCSPISGHKSVSWYQQVLGQGPQFIFQYYEKEERGRGNFPDRFSARQFPNYSSELNVNALLLGDSALYLCASSLEPGAAYNSPLHFGNGTRLTVT.

At least ten counts were recorded for this clone. The chain couples TRBV30 to TRBJ2-7; no definite D call. V was shortened by 0 bases and J by 3 bases, with 9 bases between the two germline ends. Germline CDR1 reads GTSNPN; CDR2 reads SVGIG (reference sequence). The CDR3 contains 13 residues. This CDR3 reads CAWSVPGSYEQYF. Here the CDR3 DNA reads TGTGCCTGGAGTGTACCCGGCAGCTACGAGCAGTACTTC.